This T cell receptor beta chain came from a study of shared clonotypes between healthy human individuals. Turning to the study itself: Three plates each covered CD4 naive and memory; CD8 naive two, CD8 memory one.

Study outcomes and limitations: The genetic and exposure-history diversity represented was limited by few donors.

Of note for this clone: No antigen is known for it.

Clones were sequenced by immunoSEQ multiplex PCR, and TCRdb holds only the in-frame ones, with some missing. The sample yields 1,100,000 or so clones, around 78% seen once. V lost 3 bases and J lost 5; bases outside the gene matches: 10. The CDR3 length is 16 residues. Germline CDR1 and CDR2: SGHTA and FQGNSA. Material for sequencing was memory CD4+ T cells from PBMCs. The subset is: CD45RA-negative fraction. This TCR was recovered from a man aged 18-30 years in good health. Some clones in this sample may be carry-over from other donors' samples. The rearrangement links TRBV7-2 to TRBJ2-7; 10 bases are a match to TRBD2. The CDR3 reads CASSFLPSGRVDEQYF. The CDR3 DNA follows: TGTGCCAGCAGCTTCTTACCAAGCGGGAGGGTGGACGAGCAGTACTTC. Drawing the rest from reference TRBV7-2 and TRBJ2-7, the complete variable domain is GAGVSQSPSNKVTEKGKDVELRCDPISGHTALYWYRQSLGQGLEFLIYFQGNSAPDKSGLPSDRFSAERTGGSVSTLTIQRTQQEDSAVYLCASSFLPSGRVDEQYFGPGTRLTVT.